The 19 T cell receptor beta chains below were found in one sample sequenced in a study of OX40 agonist ivuxolimab in advanced cancers. The data were produced by immunoSEQ multiplex PCR, yet TCRdb's version contains in-frame clones alone and is incomplete. In the table there are about 96,000 clones, approximately 80% of which are singletons. Sequencing used CD4+ or CD8+ T cells sorted from blood, obtained in a trial of the OX40 agonist ivuxolimab. Source of these receptors: an adult with an advanced solid tumor such as melanoma, head and neck, liver or kidney cancer.

The chain recombines TRBV2 with TRBJ2-2; D perhaps matches TRBD2 (5 bases). This CDR3 is 14 amino acids long. Trimming stripped 6 bases from V and 2 bases from J, with 10 bases between. CDR1 SNHLY and CDR2 FYNNEI come from the germline V gene. The CDR3 DNA is TGTGCCAGCAGGAGTAGCGTAAACACCGGGGAGCTGTTTTTT. This encodes CASRSSVNTGELFF.

The rearrangement joins TRBV5-6 to TRBJ2-7; no reliable D call. The CDR3 has 12 amino acids. Germline V CDR1 and CDR2: SGHDT, YYEEEE. V lost 4 bases, J lost 5 bases, and 10 bases lay in between. The chain's CDR3 is CASSAQDHEQYF. In nucleotides, the CDR3 is TGTGCCAGCAGCGCGCAGGACCACGAGCAGTACTTC.

The gene calls are TRBV6-6 and TRBJ2-7; 9 bases are shared with TRBD2. V gave up 6 bases and J gave up 3 bases; unmatched junction bases: 3. Germline assignment: CDR1 MNHNY and CDR2 SVGAGI (reference sequence). CDR3 length: 13 residues. The DNA of the CDR3 is TGTGCCAGCAGGGCTAGCGGGAACTACGAGCAGTACTTC. It translates to CASRASGNYEQYF.

The CDR3 DNA sequence: TGTGCCAGCAGTGACGGGGTAGCCCCTAACTATGGCTACACCTTC. This sequence encodes CASSDGVAPNYGYTF. The rearrangement joins TRBV6-4 to TRBJ1-2; D gene ambiguous. V was trimmed by 2 bases and J by 0 bases, leaving 10 bases between them. The germline V gene has CDR1 MRHNA and CDR2 SNTAGT. The CDR3 spans 15 residues.

The rearrangement links TRBV7-2 to TRBJ1-5; D is uncertain. Between the trimmed V and J ends, which lost 1 base and 2 bases, there was a span of 9 bases. The CDR3 spans 15 residues. Germline lookup yields CDR1 SGHTA and CDR2 FQGNSA. In DNA form, the CDR3 reads TGTGCCAGCAGCTTAGGGTTCGGGGGCAATCAGCCCCAGCATTTT. Amino acid sequence: CASSLGFGGNQPQHF.

The V and J genes are TRBV11-1 and TRBJ1-1; no clear D gene. The CDR3 sequence is 12 residues long. The V end was cut by 9 bases, the J end by 5 bases, with 13 bases between. Germline V gene sequence: CDR1 SGHAT, CDR2 FQDESV (reference sequence). The DNA for the CDR3 is TGTGCCAGTCCCACCCCCGATACTGAAGCTTTCTTT. Translating it yields CASPTPDTEAFF.

This clone came up once. The same CDR3 can be traced to other DNA sequences in this sample. The chain is built from TRBV13 and TRBJ2-2, with 9 bases matching TRBD2. The CDR3 has 16 residues. The trim removed 5 bases at V and 5 bases at J, leaving 9 bases unmatched. The V gene's germline CDR1 is PRHDT and CDR2 FYEKMQ (reference sequence). The CDR3 DNA reads as TGTGCCAGCAGCGTTGCGGGGGGGCCGGGGACCGGGGAGCTGTTTTTT. This encodes CASSVAGGPGTGELFF. Supplemented by reference TRBV13 and TRBJ2-2, the full variable domain reads AAGVIQSPRHLIKEKRETATLKCYPIPRHDTVYWYQQGPGQDPQFLISFYEKMQSDKGSIPDRFSAQQFSDYHSELNMSSLELGDSALYFCASSVAGGPGTGELFFGEGSRLTVL.

The genes are TRBV2 and TRBJ2-7; D might be TRBD1 (5 bases). The CDR3 sequence is 16 residues long. The germline V gene has CDR1 SNHLY and CDR2 FYNNEI. V lost 5 bases to trimming and J lost 3 bases, with 20 bases between them. In DNA, the CDR3 is TGTGCCAGCAGTACCCCGAGTTGGGGCCTGGACTACGAGCAGTACTTC. Encoded protein: CASSTPSWGLDYEQYF.

The chain has TRBV7-2 and TRBJ2-7; 8 bases agree with TRBD2. V gave up 5 bases and J gave up 2 bases; unmatched junction bases: 5. The germline gives CDR1 SGHTA, CDR2 FQGNSA. The CDR3 totals 14 residues. CDR3 residues: CASSPGGRTYEQYF. CDR3 nucleotides: TGTGCCAGCAGCCCGGGGGGGCGGACCTACGAGCAGTACTTC.

The chain uses TRBV25-1 and TRBJ1-1; D gene ambiguous. Looked up from germline, CDR1 is MGHDK and CDR2 is SYGVNS. The CDR3 consists of 13 residues. V dropped 2 bases and J dropped 4 bases, with 8 bases sitting between them. Here the CDR3 DNA reads TGTGCCAGCAGTGAAGGGGTCGTCACTGAAGCTTTCTTT. Encoded protein: CASSEGVVTEAFF.

The chain has TRBV4-2 and TRBJ1-3; D is unclear. Trimming removed 0 bases from V and 2 bases from J, with 8 bases in between. Germline values: CDR1 LGHNA, CDR2 YNFKEQ. This CDR3 has 15 residues. CDR3 nucleotides: TGTGCCAGCAGCCAAGATGGAGGGACTGGAAACACCATATATTTT. It codes for CASSQDGGTGNTIYF.

The chain links TRBV5-4 to TRBJ1-3; D ambiguous. The CDR3 covers 14 residues. V lost 0 bases and J lost 7, with 11 bases in between. Germline CDR1 and CDR2: SGHNT and YYREEE (reference sequence). CDR3 sequence (DNA): TGTGCCAGCAGCTTGGAGCCAGCCTCTAACACCATATATTTT. Encoded protein: CASSLEPASNTIYF.

This clone was observed many times. This chain links TRBV19 with TRBJ1-1, with a possible D match to TRBD1 (6 bases). This CDR3 spans 15 amino acids. The V end was cut by 8 bases, the J end by 6 bases, with 22 bases between. The germline V gene encodes CDR1 LNHDA and CDR2 SQIVND (reference sequence). CDR3 in DNA: TGTGCCAGTGCCTCCAAGGGTACAGGGTCGGCTGAAGCTTTCTTT. As protein: CASASKGTGSAEAFF.

This sequence joins TRBV7-2 and TRBJ2-3; possibly TRBD2 for D (7 bases). Trimming took off 0 bases at V and 5 bases at J, with 12 bases between the two ends. CDR3 length: 15 amino acids. Germline loops: CDR1 SGHTA, CDR2 FQGNSA. The CDR3 loop reads CASSLAGGLLDTQYF. In DNA form, the CDR3 reads TGTGCCAGCAGCTTAGCGGGGGGGCTTCTAGATACGCAGTATTTT.

The V and J genes are TRBV5-4 and TRBJ1-1, with 10 bases matching TRBD1. With 2 bases clipped from V and 4 bases from J, the junction kept 5 bases outside the gene matches. Germline V lookup: CDR1 SGHNT, CDR2 YYREEE (reference sequence). The CDR3 has 15 amino acids. CDR3 residues: CASSLDRGQSTEAFF. Here the CDR3 DNA reads TGTGCCAGCAGCTTAGACAGGGGGCAAAGCACTGAAGCTTTCTTT.

The V and J genes are TRBV6-5 and TRBJ1-1; D gene uncertain. Trimming removed 8 bases from V and 3 bases from J, with 4 bases in between. The V gene's germline CDR1 is MNHEY and CDR2 SVGAGI. This CDR3 spans 10 amino acids. The CDR3 DNA reads as TGTGCCAGCGGGGACACTGAAGCTTTCTTT. Amino acid sequence: CASGDTEAFF.

This chain joins TRBV18 and TRBJ2-1; 11 bases match TRBD2. Germline V gives CDR1 KGHSH, CDR2 LQKENI. This CDR3 is 18 amino acids long. Germline trimming cut 2 bases from V and 6 bases from J; bases unmatched to any gene: 12. The CDR3 spells CASSPWLAGGKTSNEQFF. The CDR3 coding sequence is TGTGCCAGCTCACCATGGTTAGCGGGAGGGAAGACAAGCAATGAGCAGTTCTTC.

This chain connects TRBV15 to TRBJ1-1; D perhaps matches TRBD1 (5 bases). The CDR3 is 19 amino acids. The ends were cut back, 0 bases at V and 1 base at J, with 21 bases in the middle. Germline V gives CDR1 LNHNV, CDR2 YYDKDF (reference sequence). This CDR3 reads CATSRDGRGQGEPNTEAFF. The CDR3 DNA sequence: TGTGCCACCAGCAGAGATGGAAGGGGCCAAGGAGAGCCGAACACTGAAGCTTTCTTT.

This chain joins TRBV6-5 and TRBJ2-4; TRBD1 might be the D (6 bases). The CDR3 runs 14 residues. CDR1 is MNHEY, CDR2 SVGAGI, per germline. The V and J ends lost 2 bases and 4 bases respectively, with 9 bases between them. The CDR3: CASSYVGAKNIQYF. In nucleotides, the CDR3 is TGTGCCAGCAGTTACGTGGGGGCTAAAAACATTCAGTACTTC.